The 19 T cell receptor beta chains given below trace back to one sample, sequenced in a study of cytomegalovirus exposure and HLA in healthy donors. Primers: 60 Vbeta forward and 13 Jbeta reverse. Data came from immunoSEQ multiplex PCR; TCRdb stores just in-frame clones and leaves some out. The repertoire holds some 150,000 clones, approximately 78% seen once, with roughly 8% in the top ten. Material for sequencing was PBMCs. The source of these receptors is a woman aged 45 to 65 in good health and CMV-seropositive.

In this sample, this clone turned up once. The rearrangement joins TRBV5-1 to TRBJ2-2; D may be TRBD2 (7 bases). V was shortened by 4 bases and J by 5 bases, with 15 bases between the two germline ends. CDR3 length: 15 amino acids. Germline values: CDR1 SGHRS, CDR2 YFSETQ. In nucleotides, the CDR3 is TGCGCCAGCAGCCGAGGGGGGGGCGAGACCGGGGAGCTGTTTTTT. Amino acid sequence: CASSRGGGETGELFF.

The rearrangement uses TRBV29-1 and TRBJ1-2; no firm D call. Deletions cut 4 bases from V and 4 bases from J, with 10 bases between. Per germline, CDR1 SQVTM and CDR2 ANQGSEA. The CDR3 is 12 residues long. CDR3 nucleotides: TGCAGCGTTGTAGTGGCGGGCTATGGCTACACCTTC. Its translation is CSVVVAGYGYTF.

This rearrangement joins TRBV7-6 to TRBJ1-6, with D unresolved. Trimming cost V 1 base and J 10 bases, with 11 bases left between them. The CDR3 is 14 amino acids. The germline V gene has CDR1 SGHVS and CDR2 FNYEAQ. For the CDR3, the DNA is TGTGCCAGCAGCTTAGACCCCAGAGGGTCACCCCTCCACTTT. It translates to CASSLDPRGSPLHF.

V gene TRBV11-2 combines with J gene TRBJ2-1, with 8 bases that match TRBD2. CDR3 length equals 13 residues. Germline CDR1 reads SGHAT; CDR2 reads FQNNGV. The junction had 7 bases not matched to a gene; V was cut back by 0 bases and J by 15 bases. The CDR3 DNA reads TGTGCCAGCAGCTTAGATCGGGCGGGAGGCTGGTTCTTC. As protein: CASSLDRAGGWFF.

V is TRBV5-1 and J is TRBJ2-2, with D perhaps matching TRBD1 (6 bases). Trimming cost V 0 bases and J 5 bases, with 8 bases left between them. The CDR3 spans 14 residues. Germline V lookup: CDR1 SGHRS, CDR2 YFSETQ. The CDR3 protein is CASSLEQGTGELFF. DNA of the CDR3: TGCGCCAGCAGCTTGGAACAGGGAACCGGGGAGCTGTTTTTT.

The chain recombines TRBV30 with TRBJ1-1; no clear D. V lost 0 bases and J 7 bases, leaving 6 bases between the germline ends. Germline values: CDR1 GTSNPN, CDR2 SVGIG (reference sequence). This CDR3 is built from 11 residues. The CDR3 reads CAWSVRYEAFF. DNA for the CDR3: TGTGCCTGGAGTGTCAGGTATGAAGCTTTCTTT.

The chain combines TRBV7-3 with TRBJ2-1; 9 nucleotides agree with TRBD2. In germline, CDR1 is SGHTA, CDR2 FQGTGA. This CDR3 contains 14 residues. The junction had 8 bases not matched to a gene; V was cut back by 5 bases and J by 9 bases. CDR3 bases: TGTGCCAGCAGCATAATAGCGGGGGACTCTGAGCAGTTCTTC. It translates to CASSIIAGDSEQFF.

This clone was observed a single time. V usage is TRBV5-4 and J usage is TRBJ1-2; D perhaps matches TRBD1 (5 bases). CDR3 length: 17 residues. CDR1 and CDR2 from the germline V gene are SGHNT and YYREEE (reference sequence). V lost 3 bases and J lost 2, with 20 bases in between. The chain's CDR3 is CASSSETPGAGNYGYTF. CDR3 DNA sequence: TGTGCCAGCAGCTCCGAAACCCCGGGAGCAGGGAACTATGGCTACACCTTC.

This clone was observed a few times. The V call is TRBV18, the J call TRBJ2-1, with 8 bases fitting TRBD2. CDR1 and CDR2 from the germline V gene are KGHSH and LQKENI. The CDR3 has 13 residues. The V segment lost 5 bases and the J segment 7 bases; nucleotides outside the gene matches: 4. CDR3 sequence (DNA): TGTGCCAGCTCAGCTTCGGGGGGGAATGAGCAGTTCTTC. Translation: CASSASGGNEQFF.

The chain combines TRBV11-2 with TRBJ2-7; 9 bases align to TRBD1. V lost 1 base and J lost 1; bases outside the gene matches: 8. The CDR3 spans 17 residues. Germline assignment: CDR1 SGHAT and CDR2 FQNNGV. The CDR3 loop reads CASSLGYGTGISYEQYF. The CDR3 coding sequence is TGTGCCAGCAGCTTAGGATATGGGACAGGGATATCCTACGAGCAGTACTTC.

This rearrangement joins TRBV5-1 to TRBJ2-1, with D unresolved. The CDR3 runs to 16 residues. Trimming took off 0 bases at V and 2 bases at J, with 12 bases between the two ends. The V gene's germline CDR1 is SGHRS and CDR2 YFSETQ. The CDR3, as DNA: TGCGCCAGCAGCTTGGGGTTAGTACCCACCTACAATGAGCAGTTCTTC. It specifies CASSLGLVPTYNEQFF.

This clone was seen a handful of times. The chain uses TRBV5-5 and TRBJ2-1, with TRBD2 matching 12 bases. The CDR3 contains 18 residues. V was pared by 3 bases and J by 0 bases, with 7 bases of the junction left unmatched. The germline V gene encodes CDR1 SGHKS and CDR2 YYEKEE (reference sequence). CDR3 amino acids: CASSSLAGGRSSYNEQFF. In DNA, the CDR3 is TGTGCCAGCAGCTCACTAGCGGGGGGACGTAGCTCCTACAATGAGCAGTTCTTC.

This sequence joins TRBV13 and TRBJ1-1, with D uncertain. CDR1 and CDR2 from the germline V gene are PRHDT and FYEKMQ (reference sequence). V lost 3 bases, J lost 5 bases, and 10 bases lay in between. The CDR3 runs to 13 residues. The CDR3 region is CASSFSGLTEAFF. CDR3 DNA: TGTGCCAGCAGCTTTTCAGGTCTTACTGAAGCTTTCTTT.

The rearrangement links TRBV15 to TRBJ2-3, with D possibly matching TRBD2 (7 bases). The ends were cut back, 3 bases at V and 4 bases at J, with 14 bases in the middle. Germline assignment: CDR1 LNHNV and CDR2 YYDKDF (reference sequence). CDR3 length equals 15 residues. The CDR3 spells CATSSNREGPDTQYF. CDR3 nucleotides: TGTGCCACCAGCAGCAACAGGGAGGGCCCAGATACGCAGTATTTT.

This sequence joins TRBV11-2 and TRBJ1-1; D unclear. The CDR3 totals 13 residues. Germline values: CDR1 SGHAT, CDR2 FQNNGV. The V gene lost 2 bases and the J gene lost 6 bases, with 10 bases spanning the gap. The CDR3 loop is CASSLLAEAEAFF. In DNA, the CDR3 is TGTGCCAGCAGCTTATTAGCAGAAGCTGAAGCTTTCTTT. Full variable domain (rest looked up from reference TRBV11-2 and TRBJ1-1): EAGVAQSPRYKIIEKRQSVAFWCNPISGHATLYWYQQILGQGPKLLIQFQNNGVVDDSQLPKDRFSAERLKGVDSTLKIQPAKLEDSAVYLCASSLLAEAEAFFGQGTRLTVV.

The J gene is TRBJ2-5, the V gene TRBV4-1, with TRBD2 identical over 7 bases. Germline CDR1 is MGHRA and CDR2 is YSYEKL. This CDR3 contains 16 residues. V lost 3 bases to trimming and J lost 10 bases; unmatched junction nucleotides: 17. CDR3 loop: CASSQLGRISGADQYF. DNA of the CDR3: TGCGCCAGCAGCCAGTTAGGGAGGATCAGCGGGGCCGACCAGTACTTC.

A few counts support this clone. An end of the junction differs from the germline gene, which may be a read error. The chain carries TRBV7-7 and TRBJ2-1; 9 bases align to TRBD2. The CDR3 is made up of 14 amino acids. CDR1 SSHAT and CDR2 FNYEAQ come from the germline V gene (reference sequence). The CDR3 sequence: CASSLQLAGTEQFF. CDR3 coding DNA: TGTGCTAGCAGCTTACAACTAGCGGGCACTGAGCAGTTCTTC.

The chain recombines TRBV27 with TRBJ2-5; 12 nucleotides line up with TRBD2. CDR3 length equals 15 residues. V lost 6 bases and J lost 5; bases outside the gene matches: 7. Germline lookup yields CDR1 MNHEY and CDR2 SMNVEV (reference sequence). CDR3 nucleotides: TGTGCCAGCAGCCCCTGGACTAGCGGGAAGGAGACCCAGTACTTC. Residues: CASSPWTSGKETQYF.

This chain connects TRBV4-1 to TRBJ2-1; 8 bases map to TRBD2. V was clipped by 3 bases and J by 5 bases; unmatched bases: 6. Germline CDR1 is MGHRA and CDR2 is YSYEKL. The CDR3 sequence is 15 residues long. The CDR3 coding sequence is TGCGCCAGCAGCCAGCTAGCGGGCCTTGACAATGAGCAGTTCTTC. This encodes CASSQLAGLDNEQFF.